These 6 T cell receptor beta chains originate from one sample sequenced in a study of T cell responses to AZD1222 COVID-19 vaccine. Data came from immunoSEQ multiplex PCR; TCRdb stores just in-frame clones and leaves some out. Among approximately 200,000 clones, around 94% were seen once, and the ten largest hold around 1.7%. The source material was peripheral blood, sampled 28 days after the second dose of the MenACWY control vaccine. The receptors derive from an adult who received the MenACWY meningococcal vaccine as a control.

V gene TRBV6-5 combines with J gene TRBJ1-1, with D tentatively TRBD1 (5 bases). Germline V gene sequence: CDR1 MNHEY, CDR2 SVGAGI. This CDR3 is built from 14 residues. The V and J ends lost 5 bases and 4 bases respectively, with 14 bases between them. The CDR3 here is CASSPNPGGTEAFF. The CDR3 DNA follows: TGTGCCAGCAGTCCGAACCCTGGGGGCACTGAAGCTTTCTTT.

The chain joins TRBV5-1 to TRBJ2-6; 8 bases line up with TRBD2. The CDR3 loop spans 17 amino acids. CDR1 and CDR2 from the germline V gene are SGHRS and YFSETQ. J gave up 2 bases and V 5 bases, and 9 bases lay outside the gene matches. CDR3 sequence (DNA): TGCGCCAGCAGGGGAAGCGGGAGTTTCCCTGGGGCCAACGTCCTGACTTTC. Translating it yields CASRGSGSFPGANVLTF.

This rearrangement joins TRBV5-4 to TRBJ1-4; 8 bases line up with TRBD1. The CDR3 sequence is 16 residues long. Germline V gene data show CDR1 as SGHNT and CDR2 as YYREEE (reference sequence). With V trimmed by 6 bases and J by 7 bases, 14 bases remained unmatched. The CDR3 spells CASTMRKQGEGEKLFF. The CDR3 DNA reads TGTGCCAGCACCATGCGGAAACAGGGGGAGGGTGAAAAACTGTTTTTT.

CDR3 in amino acids: CASSLDPVQAGVIDTQYF. CDR3 nucleotide sequence: TGTGCCAGCAGCTTGGACCCCGTGCAGGCGGGGGTCATAGATACGCAGTATTTT. The rearrangement uses TRBV5-4 and TRBJ2-3; 7 bases align to TRBD2. The CDR3 has 18 amino acids. The ends lost 0 bases at V and 5 bases at J; junction bases unmatched: 15. In germline, CDR1 is SGHNT, CDR2 YYREEE (reference sequence).

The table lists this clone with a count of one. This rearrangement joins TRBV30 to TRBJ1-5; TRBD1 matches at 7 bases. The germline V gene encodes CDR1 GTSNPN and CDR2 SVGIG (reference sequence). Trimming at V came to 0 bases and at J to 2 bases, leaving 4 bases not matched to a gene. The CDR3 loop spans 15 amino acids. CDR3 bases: TGTGCCTGGAGTGTACCTGACAGGGGCAATCAGCCCCAGCATTTT. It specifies CAWSVPDRGNQPQHF.

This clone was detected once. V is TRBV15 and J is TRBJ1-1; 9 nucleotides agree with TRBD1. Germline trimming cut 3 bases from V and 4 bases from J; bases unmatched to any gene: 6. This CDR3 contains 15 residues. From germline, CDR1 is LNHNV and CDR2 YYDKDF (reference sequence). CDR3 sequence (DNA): TGTGCCACCAGCAGTAGGACAGGGGCCCGCACTGAAGCTTTCTTT. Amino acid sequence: CATSSRTGARTEAFF.